A single sample gave rise to the 5 T cell receptor beta chains below, sequenced in a study of cytomegalovirus exposure and HLA in healthy donors (dated by TCRdb to about 2017). The library was produced with the immunoSEQ multiplex PCR assay. Held by TCRdb, this immuneACCESS table contains in-frame sequences only and omits some clones. Under half of the omission traces to an unresolved V gene where checked; the cause of the rest is unknown. Counted in this sample were over 100,000 clones; roughly 90% of them appeared once. Roughly 2.1% of the sample belongs to the ten largest clones. The sequencing sample was made of PBMCs. The receptors were gathered from a woman aged 18-35 years in good health and CMV-seronegative.

V usage is TRBV11-3 and J usage is TRBJ1-1, with 9 bases aligning to TRBD1. Germline assignment: CDR1 SGHNT and CDR2 YENEEA. This CDR3 has 13 amino acids. V lost 4 bases, J lost 5 bases, and 2 bases stayed unmatched. The CDR3 DNA follows: TGTGCCAGCAGCTACGGACAGGGGACTGAAGCTTTCTTT. Residues: CASSYGQGTEAFF.

This clone was counted many times. The rearrangement joins TRBV27 to TRBJ2-7; D remains unclear. This CDR3 has 14 amino acids. V lost 3 bases to trimming and J lost 1 base, with 10 bases between them. Germline CDR1 reads MNHEY; CDR2 reads SMNVEV (reference sequence). CDR3 in amino acids: CASSFSLVSYEQYF. The CDR3 DNA sequence: TGTGCCAGCAGTTTTAGCCTAGTGTCCTACGAGCAGTACTTC.

This chain joins TRBV28 and TRBJ2-1, with TRBD1 as a possible D gene (6 bases). Trimming cost V 6 bases and J 5 bases, with 17 bases left between them. Germline V CDR1 and CDR2: MDHEN, SYDVKM. The CDR3 is made up of 15 amino acids. CDR3 protein: CASRTRGGLDNEQFF. In DNA, the CDR3 is TGTGCCAGCAGGACGAGAGGGGGTTTGGACAATGAGCAGTTCTTC.

This rearrangement joins TRBV14 to TRBJ1-6, with unresolved D. CDR1 and CDR2 from the germline V gene are SGHDN and FVKESK. The CDR3 covers 14 residues. Trimming removed 1 base at V and 8 bases at J, with 9 bases between. DNA for the CDR3: TGTGCCAGCAGCCAAGGGCCTAGTCATTCACCCCTCCACTTT. Its protein product is CASSQGPSHSPLHF. Drawing the rest from reference TRBV14 and TRBJ1-6, the complete variable domain is EAGVTQFPSHSVIEKGQTVTLRCDPISGHDNLYWYRRVMGKEIKFLLHFVKESKQDESGMPNNRFLAERTGGTYSTLKVQPAELEDSGVYFCASSQGPSHSPLHFGNGTRLTVT.

The chain recombines TRBV4-3 with TRBJ2-1; the D gene is possibly TRBD2 (5 bases). Trimming cost V 0 bases and J 5 bases, with 5 bases left between them. The CDR3 contains 13 residues. Germline values: CDR1 LGHNA, CDR2 YSLEER. The CDR3 coding sequence is TGCGCCAGCAGCCAAGAGCGGGACAATGAGCAGTTCTTC. Residues: CASSQERDNEQFF.